The 14 T cell receptor beta chains given below trace back to one sample, sequenced in a study of T cells in localized non-small cell lung cancer. The table came from immunoSEQ multiplex PCR; TCRdb's copy has only in-frame clones and leaves some out. The table records about 2,600 clones, around 28% of them present only once. The source was lung tumor tissue, collected before any cancer treatment. The receptor set was obtained from a male donor older than 55 with stage II squamous cell lung carcinoma.

By share of the sample, this clone is medium-sized. V gene TRBV11-3 combines with J gene TRBJ2-1; 7 nucleotides agree with TRBD2. The J segment lost 3 bases and the V segment lost 5 bases, leaving 4 bases of the junction unmatched. The V gene's germline CDR1 is SGHNT and CDR2 YENEEA. This CDR3 spans 14 amino acids. The CDR3 DNA reads as TGTGCCAGCAGCCGGGAGGTGAACTACAATGAGCAGTTCTTC. Residues: CASSREVNYNEQFF.

By share, this clone counts as large (0.1 to 1%). The DNA of the CDR3 is TGTGCCAGCAGTTTGGTGACAGTCAGCTCCTACGAGCAGTACTTC. Its translation is CASSLVTVSSYEQYF. The chain combines TRBV6-8 with TRBJ2-7; tentatively, D is TRBD1 (5 bases). The CDR3 is made up of 15 amino acids. Germline CDR1 MNHGY, CDR2 SAAAGT. V lost 4 bases, J lost 0 bases, and 13 bases lay in between.

This clone showed up just a few times. The chain recombines TRBV10-2 with TRBJ1-1, with D uncertain. Germline V gene data show CDR1 as WSHSY and CDR2 as SAAADI. The CDR3 has 13 residues. Trimming took 0 bases from V and 1 from J, leaving 3 bases between them. The CDR3 DNA is TGCGCCAGCAGTGAGTCCCCGAACACTGAAGCTTTCTTT. This translates into CASSESPNTEAFF.

This chain uses TRBV25-1 with TRBJ1-2; 10 bases align to TRBD1. Trimming removed 3 bases from V and 4 bases from J; junction bases left unmatched: 11. The CDR3 has 17 amino acids. Germline assignment: CDR1 MGHDK and CDR2 SYGVNS. The CDR3 nucleotides read TGTGCCAGCAGTGATACAGGTGGCGGGACAGGGGTCTATGGCTACACCTTC. This sequence encodes CASSDTGGGTGVYGYTF.

The chain carries TRBV5-1 and TRBJ1-3; 9 positions agree with TRBD1. The CDR3 spans 16 residues. From germline, CDR1 is SGHRS and CDR2 YFSETQ. V shed 3 bases, J shed 0 bases, and the junction held 4 bases outside the gene matches. The CDR3, as DNA: TGCGCCAGCAGCTCACAGGGGGCGTCCTCTGGAAACACCATATATTTT. Translation: CASSSQGASSGNTIYF. Full variable domain (remainder filled in from reference TRBV5-1 and TRBJ1-3): KAGVTQTPRYLIKTRGQQVTLSCSPISGHRSVSWYQQTPGQGLQFLFEYFSETQRNKGNFPGRFSGRQFSNSRSEMNVSTLELGDSALYLCASSSQGASSGNTIYFGEGSWLTVV.

V is TRBV5-1 and J is TRBJ2-2, with D tentatively TRBD1 (5 bases). V dropped 4 bases and J dropped 3 bases, with 13 bases sitting between them. The CDR3 extends over 15 amino acids. Germline V gives CDR1 SGHRS, CDR2 YFSETQ. In DNA, the CDR3 is TGCGCCAGCAGCCCGGACAACCCTGACACCGGGGAGCTGTTTTTT. This gives the protein CASSPDNPDTGELFF.

The chain joins TRBV5-1 to TRBJ2-6; D gene uncertain. Germline lookup yields CDR1 SGHRS and CDR2 YFSETQ. The CDR3 length is 16 residues. V lost 4 bases, J lost 0 bases, and 11 bases lay in between. The CDR3 sequence: CASSLDEASGANVLTF. The CDR3 DNA reads as TGCGCCAGCAGCCTGGATGAGGCCTCTGGGGCCAACGTCCTGACTTTC.

This clone has only a few counts. The chain combines TRBV6-8 with TRBJ1-1; perhaps TRBD1 as D (5 bases). The CDR3 length is 17 residues. Per the germline V gene, CDR1 is MNHGY and CDR2 is SAAAGT. V was clipped by 4 bases and J by 1 base, with 19 bases between them. The CDR3 nucleotides read TGTGCCAGCAGTTCCCTTCTCCGGACATTCCAGAACACTGAAGCTTTCTTT. It codes for CASSSLLRTFQNTEAFF.

The chain employs TRBV6-8 and TRBJ1-5; D might be TRBD1 (6 bases). Between the trimmed V and J ends, which lost 4 bases and 3 bases, there was a span of 13 bases. Germline V CDR1 and CDR2: MNHGY, SAAAGT. This CDR3 is built from 15 residues. CDR3 sequence: CASSSFGQNNQPQHF. In DNA form, the CDR3 reads TGTGCCAGCAGTTCCTTCGGACAGAACAATCAGCCCCAGCATTTT.

This clone was seen a handful of times. The CDR3 here is CASSYASGQGLLSNYGYTF. In DNA, the CDR3 is TGTGCCAGCAGTTACGCCAGCGGACAGGGCCTCCTTTCTAACTATGGCTACACCTTC. The V gene is TRBV6-8, the J gene TRBJ1-2; TRBD1 matches at 8 bases. The V segment lost 2 bases and the J segment 0 bases; nucleotides outside the gene matches: 14. The CDR3 length is 19 residues. Germline V CDR1 and CDR2: MNHGY, SAAAGT.

The V call is TRBV6-8, the J call TRBJ2-3, with TRBD2 matching over 13 bases. Germline V CDR1 and CDR2: MNHGY, SAAAGT. After removal of 11 bases from V and 4 bases from J, the junction contained 6 bases not matched to a gene. The CDR3 covers 14 residues. The CDR3 loop is CAGGTSGVPDTQYF. For the CDR3, the DNA is TGTGCCGGCGGGACTAGCGGGGTTCCAGATACGCAGTATTTT.

The chain has TRBV19 and TRBJ1-5; 11 nucleotides align to TRBD1. J gave up 9 bases and V 3 bases, and 10 bases lay outside the gene matches. The CDR3 totals 16 residues. From germline, CDR1 is LNHDA and CDR2 SQIVND (reference sequence). The CDR3 is CASSIIRTGGGRPQHF. CDR3 in DNA: TGTGCCAGTAGTATTATTCGGACAGGGGGCGGACGGCCCCAGCATTTT.

The chain employs TRBV10-2 and TRBJ2-3; 9 bases are shared with TRBD2. In germline, CDR1 is WSHSY, CDR2 SAAADI. J was trimmed by 2 bases and V by 7 bases; bases with no gene match: 7. The CDR3 loop spans 15 amino acids. The CDR3 loop reads CASMWQRGDTDTQYF. CDR3 nucleotide sequence: TGCGCCAGCATGTGGCAGCGGGGGGACACAGATACGCAGTATTTT.

This chain joins TRBV28 and TRBJ2-7; a weak D match, TRBD1 (6 bases). The V and J ends lost 10 bases and 3 bases respectively, with 19 bases between them. CDR1 and CDR2 from the germline V gene are MDHEN and SYDVKM. The CDR3 spans 14 residues. CDR3 sequence reads: CANPGRQARYEQYV. The DNA of the CDR3 is TGTGCCAACCCGGGACGACAGGCCCGCTACGAGCAGTACGTC.